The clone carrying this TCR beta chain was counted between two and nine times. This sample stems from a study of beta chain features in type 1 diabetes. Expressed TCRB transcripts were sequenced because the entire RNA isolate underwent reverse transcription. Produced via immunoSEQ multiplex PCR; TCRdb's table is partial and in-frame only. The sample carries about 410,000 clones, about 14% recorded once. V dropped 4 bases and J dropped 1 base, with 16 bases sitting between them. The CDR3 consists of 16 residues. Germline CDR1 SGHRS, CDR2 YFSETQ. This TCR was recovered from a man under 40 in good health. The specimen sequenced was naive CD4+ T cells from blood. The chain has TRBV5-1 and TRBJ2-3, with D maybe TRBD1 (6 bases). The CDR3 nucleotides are TGCGCCAGCAGCCCCATCCAAGGGGGTGGCACAGATACGCAGTATTTT. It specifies CASSPIQGGGTDTQYF.